A selection of T cell receptor beta chains follows, all from one sample in a study of blood T cell repertoires in COVID-19. Profiled with immunoSEQ multiplex PCR; TCRdb holds only in-frame clones, not every one. The repertoire holds more than 130,000 clones, approximately 80% seen once, with over 7.5% in the top ten. Sequenced: peripheral blood. The receptors were gathered from a woman of 80 years or more in a cohort sampled during active or convalescent COVID-19. Each CDR3 is given with its conserved first and last residue. Each record gives: clone size, V gene, J gene, D gene, CDR3 protein, CDR3 DNA. A D gene is named only where the DNA matches it firmly. Clone size appears in some rows only: once, few, many, or a class for an expanded clone.

clone_size: -
v_call: TRBV6-5
j_call: TRBJ1-3
d_call: TRBD1
cdr3_aa: CASSRQGLSGNTIYF
cdr3_nt: TGTGCCAGCAGCCGACAGGGGCTCTCTGGAAACACCATATATTTT

clone_size: -
v_call: TRBV5-4
j_call: TRBJ2-1
d_call: -
cdr3_aa: CASSLGVRFEQFF
cdr3_nt: TGTGCCAGCAGCTTGGGGGTGAGGTTCGAGCAGTTCTTC

clone_size: -
v_call: TRBV19
j_call: TRBJ1-4
d_call: -
cdr3_aa: CASSIGTTNEKLFF
cdr3_nt: TGTGCCAGTAGTATCGGGACAACTAATGAAAAACTGTTTTTT

clone_size: once
v_call: TRBV11-2
j_call: TRBJ1-4
d_call: -
cdr3_aa: CASSLRGWANEKLFF
cdr3_nt: TGTGCCAGCAGCCTTAGGGGGTGGGCTAATGAAAAACTGTTTTTT

clone_size: -
v_call: TRBV5-8
j_call: TRBJ1-1
d_call: -
cdr3_aa: CASSTEGADTEAFF
cdr3_nt: TGTGCCAGCAGTACCGAAGGGGCCGACACTGAAGCTTTCTTT

clone_size: -
v_call: TRBV24-1
j_call: TRBJ2-7
d_call: -
cdr3_aa: CATSDSLTPTYEQYF
cdr3_nt: TGTGCCACCAGTGATTCTTTAACACCGACCTACGAGCAGTACTTC

clone_size: -
v_call: TRBV21-1
j_call: TRBJ1-4
d_call: -
cdr3_aa: CASSKDRDRGRSTEHSTNEKLFF
cdr3_nt: TGTGCCAGCAGCAAAGACCGGGACAGGGGGCGCAGTACGGAGCATTCGACTAATGAAAAACTGTTTTTT

clone_size: -
v_call: TRBV20-1
j_call: TRBJ2-1
d_call: -
cdr3_aa: CSATEPPEQFF
cdr3_nt: TGCAGTGCTACCGAGCCCCCCGAGCAGTTCTTC

clone_size: -
v_call: TRBV2
j_call: TRBJ2-7
d_call: TRBD1
cdr3_aa: CASSPRQGGSYEQYF
cdr3_nt: TGTGCCAGCAGCCCTCGACAGGGGGGCTCATACGAGCAGTACTTC

clone_size: many
v_call: TRBV30
j_call: TRBJ1-3
d_call: -
cdr3_aa: CAWSSLRNTIYF
cdr3_nt: TGTGCCTGGAGTAGCCTAAGAAACACCATATATTTT

clone_size: -
v_call: TRBV5-1
j_call: TRBJ1-1
d_call: -
cdr3_aa: CASSLDGGPGTEAFF
cdr3_nt: TGCGCCAGCAGCTTGGACGGGGGGCCGGGCACTGAAGCTTTCTTT

clone_size: -
v_call: TRBV12-3/TRBV12-4
j_call: TRBJ1-5
d_call: -
cdr3_aa: CASNQGINQPQHF
cdr3_nt: TGTGCCAGTAACCAGGGGATCAATCAGCCCCAGCATTTT

clone_size: few
v_call: TRBV19
j_call: TRBJ1-1
d_call: TRBD1
cdr3_aa: CASSITGGRGTEAFF
cdr3_nt: TGTGCCAGTAGTATTACAGGGGGCCGGGGCACTGAAGCTTTCTTT

clone_size: -
v_call: TRBV21-1
j_call: TRBJ1-2
d_call: -
cdr3_aa: CASSIRDRAVYGYTF
cdr3_nt: TGTGCCAGCAGCATAAGGGACAGGGCGGTCTATGGCTACACCTTC

clone_size: -
v_call: TRBV9
j_call: TRBJ1-1
d_call: -
cdr3_aa: CASSPKSDRYTEAFF
cdr3_nt: TGTGCCAGCAGCCCGAAATCGGACAGATACACTGAAGCTTTCTTT

clone_size: -
v_call: TRBV7-9
j_call: TRBJ2-1
d_call: -
cdr3_aa: CASSPRTTSNEQFF
cdr3_nt: TGTGCCAGCAGCCCGAGGACTACATCCAATGAGCAGTTCTTC

clone_size: few
v_call: TRBV21-1
j_call: TRBJ2-3
d_call: -
cdr3_aa: CASSKEKAGGPTDTQYF
cdr3_nt: TGTGCCAGCAGCAAAGAGAAAGCGGGGGGCCCCACAGATACGCAGTATTTT

clone_size: -
v_call: TRBV7-8
j_call: TRBJ2-1
d_call: TRBD2
cdr3_aa: CASSSNRASGVLNEQFF
cdr3_nt: TGTGCCAGCAGCTCTAATAGGGCTAGCGGGGTTTTGAATGAGCAGTTCTTC

clone_size: -
v_call: TRBV6-2/TRBV6-3
j_call: TRBJ1-2
d_call: -
cdr3_aa: CASSPAGPNYGYTF
cdr3_nt: TGTGCCAGCAGCCCCGCAGGGCCCAACTATGGCTACACCTTC

clone_size: -
v_call: TRBV7-2
j_call: TRBJ2-1
d_call: TRBD2
cdr3_aa: CASARTSTYNEQFF
cdr3_nt: TGTGCCAGCGCCAGGACTAGTACCTACAATGAGCAGTTCTTC

clone_size: -
v_call: TRBV5-6
j_call: TRBJ2-2
d_call: -
cdr3_aa: CASSLVGSLSPGELFF
cdr3_nt: TGTGCCAGCAGCTTGGTTGGGAGTTTGAGCCCCGGGGAGCTGTTTTTT

clone_size: once
v_call: TRBV9
j_call: TRBJ2-3
d_call: -
cdr3_aa: CASSVGGGMSVSTDTQYF
cdr3_nt: TGTGCCAGCAGCGTAGGTGGGGGCATGAGTGTAAGTACAGATACGCAGTATTTT

clone_size: -
v_call: TRBV28
j_call: TRBJ2-3
d_call: TRBD1
cdr3_aa: CASSSPTGGGTDTQYF
cdr3_nt: TGTGCCAGCAGTTCCCCGACAGGGGGGGGTACAGATACGCAGTATTTT

clone_size: -
v_call: TRBV5-1
j_call: TRBJ2-7
d_call: -
cdr3_aa: CASRGWRRGLREQYF
cdr3_nt: TGCGCCAGCAGAGGTTGGAGGCGGGGGCTGAGGGAGCAGTACTTC

clone_size: -
v_call: TRBV10-2
j_call: TRBJ1-1
d_call: -
cdr3_aa: CASMSLRNTEAFF
cdr3_nt: TGCGCCAGCATGAGCCTGAGGAACACTGAAGCTTTCTTT

clone_size: -
v_call: TRBV30
j_call: TRBJ1-4
d_call: TRBD1
cdr3_aa: CAWSRQGINEKLFF
cdr3_nt: TGTGCCTGGAGTCGACAGGGGATTAATGAAAAACTGTTTTTT

clone_size: -
v_call: TRBV4-1
j_call: TRBJ2-5
d_call: TRBD2
cdr3_aa: CASSQEGLAGGLGLETQYF
cdr3_nt: TGCGCCAGCAGCCAAGAAGGGCTAGCGGGGGGCCTGGGATTGGAGACCCAGTACTTC

clone_size: -
v_call: TRBV18
j_call: TRBJ2-5
d_call: TRBD2
cdr3_aa: CASSPPRGIQETQYF
cdr3_nt: TGTGCCAGCTCACCACCGCGGGGGATCCAAGAGACCCAGTACTTC

clone_size: -
v_call: TRBV19
j_call: TRBJ2-5
d_call: TRBD2
cdr3_aa: CASSAGLAGGWTQYF
cdr3_nt: TGTGCCAGTAGTGCTGGACTAGCGGGGGGCTGGACCCAGTACTTC

clone_size: -
v_call: TRBV6-4
j_call: TRBJ2-1
d_call: TRBD2
cdr3_aa: CASSVGLGGSWYEQFF
cdr3_nt: TGTGCCAGCAGCGTAGGACTAGGTGGGTCGTGGTATGAGCAGTTCTTC

clone_size: -
v_call: TRBV7-9
j_call: TRBJ2-3
d_call: -
cdr3_aa: CASSSGWSTDTQYF
cdr3_nt: TGTGCCAGCAGCTCCGGCTGGAGTACAGATACGCAGTATTTT

clone_size: -
v_call: TRBV5-1
j_call: TRBJ2-2
d_call: TRBD2
cdr3_aa: CASSSSGTSAGGELFF
cdr3_nt: TGCGCCAGCAGCTCGTCCGGGACTAGCGCGGGCGGGGAGCTGTTTTTT

clone_size: -
v_call: TRBV7-6
j_call: TRBJ1-4
d_call: -
cdr3_aa: CASSPGKMREKLFF
cdr3_nt: TGTGCCAGCAGCCCAGGGAAGATGAGGGAAAAACTGTTTTTT

clone_size: -
v_call: TRBV4-1
j_call: TRBJ2-2
d_call: -
cdr3_aa: CASSQDWRANTGELFF
cdr3_nt: TGCGCCAGCAGCCAAGATTGGAGGGCGAACACCGGGGAGCTGTTTTTT

clone_size: -
v_call: TRBV3-1/TRBV3-2
j_call: TRBJ2-1
d_call: -
cdr3_aa: CASSQVPGEQFF
cdr3_nt: TGTGCCAGCAGCCAAGTCCCGGGAGAGCAGTTCTTC

clone_size: once
v_call: TRBV6-2/TRBV6-3
j_call: TRBJ2-3
d_call: TRBD2
cdr3_aa: CASSYGREWGLSSTDTQYF
cdr3_nt: TGTGCCAGCAGTTACGGGAGGGAGTGGGGATTATCTAGCACAGATACGCAGTATTTT

clone_size: -
v_call: TRBV9
j_call: TRBJ2-1
d_call: -
cdr3_aa: CASSVAGDIYNEQFF
cdr3_nt: TGTGCCAGCAGCGTAGCGGGAGACATCTACAATGAGCAGTTCTTC

clone_size: -
v_call: TRBV19
j_call: TRBJ2-3
d_call: -
cdr3_aa: CASSGRGSDTQYF
cdr3_nt: TGTGCCAGTAGCGGCAGGGGATCAGATACGCAGTATTTT

clone_size: -
v_call: TRBV2
j_call: TRBJ1-4
d_call: -
cdr3_aa: CASSETIGEKLFF
cdr3_nt: TGTGCCAGCAGTGAGACAATTGGAGAAAAACTGTTTTTT

clone_size: -
v_call: TRBV5-4
j_call: TRBJ2-5
d_call: -
cdr3_aa: CASSDGQPKETQYF
cdr3_nt: TGTGCCAGCAGCGATGGACAGCCGAAAGAGACCCAGTACTTC

clone_size: -
v_call: TRBV7-2
j_call: TRBJ1-1
d_call: -
cdr3_aa: CASSLKGGTEAFF
cdr3_nt: TGTGCCAGCAGCTTAAAGGGAGGCACGGAAGCTTTCTTT

clone_size: -
v_call: TRBV2
j_call: TRBJ2-5
d_call: TRBD1
cdr3_aa: CASTLGQGLKTQYF
cdr3_nt: TGTGCCAGCACCCTGGGACAGGGTCTAAAGACCCAGTACTTC

clone_size: -
v_call: TRBV4-1
j_call: TRBJ2-2
d_call: -
cdr3_aa: CASSQELLGVTGELFF
cdr3_nt: TGCGCCAGCAGCCAAGAACTCCTAGGTGTCACCGGGGAGCTGTTTTTT

clone_size: -
v_call: TRBV19
j_call: TRBJ1-2
d_call: -
cdr3_aa: CASRPGGNRDGYTF
cdr3_nt: TGTGCCAGTAGACCGGGGGGGAATCGGGATGGCTACACCTTC

clone_size: few
v_call: TRBV6-5
j_call: TRBJ1-4
d_call: -
cdr3_aa: CATADTGTNEKLFF
cdr3_nt: TGTGCCACCGCGGACACAGGGACTAATGAAAAACTGTTTTTT

clone_size: few
v_call: TRBV6-5
j_call: TRBJ1-6
d_call: TRBD1
cdr3_aa: CASTDRVSYNSPLHF
cdr3_nt: TGTGCCAGCACCGACAGGGTCTCCTATAATTCACCCCTCCACTTT

clone_size: -
v_call: TRBV5-8
j_call: TRBJ2-5
d_call: TRBD1
cdr3_aa: CASSLWLGQGGETQYF
cdr3_nt: TGTGCCAGCAGCTTGTGGCTGGGACAGGGAGGAGAGACCCAGTACTTC

clone_size: -
v_call: TRBV5-1
j_call: TRBJ1-5
d_call: -
cdr3_aa: CASSLVQGGQPQHF
cdr3_nt: TGCGCCAGCAGCTTGGTACAGGGTGGACAGCCCCAGCATTTT

clone_size: -
v_call: TRBV6-6
j_call: TRBJ2-4
d_call: TRBD1
cdr3_aa: CASSPYGTGFAKNIQYF
cdr3_nt: TGTGCCAGCAGTCCGTACGGGACAGGGTTCGCCAAAAACATTCAGTACTTC

clone_size: -
v_call: TRBV7-2
j_call: TRBJ2-2
d_call: -
cdr3_aa: CASSVSAGTTGELFF
cdr3_nt: TGTGCCAGCAGCGTCAGCGCGGGGACCACCGGGGAGCTGTTTTTT

clone_size: -
v_call: TRBV11-2
j_call: TRBJ1-1
d_call: -
cdr3_aa: CASSLGGRDLAFF
cdr3_nt: TGTGCCAGCAGCTTAGGAGGAAGGGACTTGGCTTTCTTT

clone_size: -
v_call: TRBV21-1
j_call: TRBJ1-6
d_call: -
cdr3_aa: CASSKEWVESSKNSPLHF
cdr3_nt: TGTGCCAGCAGCAAAGAGTGGGTGGAGAGCAGTAAAAATTCACCCCTCCACTTT

clone_size: few
v_call: TRBV28
j_call: TRBJ2-1
d_call: -
cdr3_aa: CASSTTGSYNEQFF
cdr3_nt: TGTGCCAGCAGTACGACAGGTTCCTACAATGAGCAGTTCTTC

clone_size: -
v_call: TRBV12-2
j_call: TRBJ2-4
d_call: -
cdr3_aa: CASRVGLAGGRGWAKNIQYF
cdr3_nt: TGTGCAAGTCGCGTCGGACTAGCGGGGGGGCGAGGCTGGGCCAAAAACATTCAGTACTTC

clone_size: -
v_call: TRBV3-1/TRBV3-2
j_call: TRBJ1-2
d_call: -
cdr3_aa: CASSQGAYNYGYTF
cdr3_nt: TGTGCCAGCAGCCAAGGGGCATATAACTATGGCTACACCTTC

clone_size: -
v_call: TRBV9
j_call: TRBJ2-5
d_call: TRBD2
cdr3_aa: CASSVGVAGGPETQYF
cdr3_nt: TGTGCCAGCAGCGTAGGGGTAGCGGGGGGGCCGGAGACCCAGTACTTC

clone_size: -
v_call: TRBV4-3
j_call: TRBJ1-2
d_call: -
cdr3_aa: CASTRHTTSVGYTF
cdr3_nt: TGCGCCAGCACGAGACATACAACGTCTGTGGGCTACACCTTC

clone_size: -
v_call: TRBV7-2
j_call: TRBJ1-2
d_call: -
cdr3_aa: CASSPWTASYGYTF
cdr3_nt: TGTGCCAGCAGCCCTTGGACAGCCTCATATGGCTACACCTTC

clone_size: once
v_call: TRBV6-5
j_call: TRBJ2-1
d_call: -
cdr3_aa: CASIRLGGNEQFF
cdr3_nt: TGTGCCAGCATCCGCCTCGGAGGTAATGAGCAGTTCTTC